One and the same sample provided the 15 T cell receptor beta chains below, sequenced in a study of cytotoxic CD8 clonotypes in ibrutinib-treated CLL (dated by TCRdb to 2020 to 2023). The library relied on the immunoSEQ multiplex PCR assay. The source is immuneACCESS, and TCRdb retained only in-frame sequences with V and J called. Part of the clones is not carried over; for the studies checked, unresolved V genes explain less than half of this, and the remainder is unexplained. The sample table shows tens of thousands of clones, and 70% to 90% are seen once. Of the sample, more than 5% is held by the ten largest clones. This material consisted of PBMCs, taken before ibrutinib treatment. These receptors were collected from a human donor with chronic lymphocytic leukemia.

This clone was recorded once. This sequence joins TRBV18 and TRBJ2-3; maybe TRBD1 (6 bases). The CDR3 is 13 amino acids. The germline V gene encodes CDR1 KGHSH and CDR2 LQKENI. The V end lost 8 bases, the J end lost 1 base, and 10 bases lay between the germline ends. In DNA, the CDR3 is TGTGCCAGCACCAAGGGGGGCACAGATACGCAGTATTTT. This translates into CASTKGGTDTQYF. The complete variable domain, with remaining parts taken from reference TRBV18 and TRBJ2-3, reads NAGVMQNPRHLVRRRGQEARLRCSPMKGHSHVYWYRQLPEEGLKFMVYLQKENIIDESGMPKERFSAEFPKEGPSILRIQQVVRGDSAAYFCASTKGGTDTQYFGPGTRLTVL.

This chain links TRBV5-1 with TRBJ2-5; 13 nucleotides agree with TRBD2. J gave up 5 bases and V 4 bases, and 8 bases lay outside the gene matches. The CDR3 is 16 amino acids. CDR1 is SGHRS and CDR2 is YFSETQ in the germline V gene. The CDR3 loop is CASSGGLAGTRETQYF. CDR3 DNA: TGCGCCAGCAGCGGGGGACTAGCGGGGACAAGGGAGACCCAGTACTTC. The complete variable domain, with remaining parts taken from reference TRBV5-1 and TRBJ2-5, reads KAGVTQTPRYLIKTRGQQVTLSCSPISGHRSVSWYQQTPGQGLQFLFEYFSETQRNKGNFPGRFSGRQFSNSRSEMNVSTLELGDSALYLCASSGGLAGTRETQYFGPGTRLLVL.

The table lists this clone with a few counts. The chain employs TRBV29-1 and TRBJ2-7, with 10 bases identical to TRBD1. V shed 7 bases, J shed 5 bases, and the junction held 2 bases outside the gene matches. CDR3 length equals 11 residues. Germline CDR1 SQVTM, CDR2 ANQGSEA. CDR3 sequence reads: CSGGQGNEQYF. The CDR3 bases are TGCAGCGGGGGACAGGGGAACGAGCAGTACTTC.

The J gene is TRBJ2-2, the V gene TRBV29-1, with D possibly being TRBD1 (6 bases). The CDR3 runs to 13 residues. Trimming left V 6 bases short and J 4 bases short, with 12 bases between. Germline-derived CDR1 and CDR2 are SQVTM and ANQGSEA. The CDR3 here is CSVVGHATGELFF. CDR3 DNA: TGCAGCGTCGTGGGACACGCCACCGGGGAGCTGTTTTTT.

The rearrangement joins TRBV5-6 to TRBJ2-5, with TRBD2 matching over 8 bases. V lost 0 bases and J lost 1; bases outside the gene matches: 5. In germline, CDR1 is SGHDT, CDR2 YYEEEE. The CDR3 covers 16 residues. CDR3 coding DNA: TGTGCCAGCAGCTTGGAACAGCGGGAGCCCCAAGAGACCCAGTACTTC. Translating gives CASSLEQREPQETQYF.

CDR3 loop: CASSINAGYPNQPQHF. CDR3 coding DNA: TGTGCCAGTAGTATAAATGCAGGGTATCCGAATCAGCCCCAGCATTTT. This rearrangement joins TRBV19 to TRBJ1-5, with D perhaps TRBD1 (5 bases). This CDR3 region has 16 residues. The germline gives CDR1 LNHDA, CDR2 SQIVND (reference sequence). V lost 2 bases, J lost 4 bases, and 15 bases lay in between.

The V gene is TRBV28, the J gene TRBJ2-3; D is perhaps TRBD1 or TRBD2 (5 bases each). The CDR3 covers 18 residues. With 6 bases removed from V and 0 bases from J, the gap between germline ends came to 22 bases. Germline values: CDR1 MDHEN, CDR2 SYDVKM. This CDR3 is CASRHTALLGPSTDTQYF. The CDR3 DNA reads TGTGCCAGCAGACATACGGCCCTATTGGGACCTAGCACAGATACGCAGTATTTT.

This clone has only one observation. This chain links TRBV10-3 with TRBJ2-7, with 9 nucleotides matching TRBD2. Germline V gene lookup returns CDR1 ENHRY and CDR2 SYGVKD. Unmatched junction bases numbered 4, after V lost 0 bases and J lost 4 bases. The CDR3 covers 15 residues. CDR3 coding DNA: TGTGCCATCAGTGAGTCTAGCGGGAGTTCTTACGAGCAGTACTTC. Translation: CAISESSGSSYEQYF.

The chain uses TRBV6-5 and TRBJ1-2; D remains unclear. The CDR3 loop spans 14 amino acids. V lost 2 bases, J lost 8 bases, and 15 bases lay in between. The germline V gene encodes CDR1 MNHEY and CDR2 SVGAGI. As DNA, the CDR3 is TGTGCCAGCAGTTACGGCGGGCAAGGGAGGGGCTACACCTTC. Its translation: CASSYGGQGRGYTF.

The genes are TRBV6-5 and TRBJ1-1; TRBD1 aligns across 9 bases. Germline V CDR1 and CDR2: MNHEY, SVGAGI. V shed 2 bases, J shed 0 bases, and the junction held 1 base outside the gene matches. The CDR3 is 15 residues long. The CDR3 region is CASSYGDRVNTEAFF. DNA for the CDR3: TGTGCCAGCAGTTACGGGGACAGGGTGAACACTGAAGCTTTCTTT.

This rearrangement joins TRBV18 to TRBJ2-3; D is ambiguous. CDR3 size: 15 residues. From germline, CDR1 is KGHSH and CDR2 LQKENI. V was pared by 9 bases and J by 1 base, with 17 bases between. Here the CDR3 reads CARPFLADCTDTQYF. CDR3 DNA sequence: TGTGCCAGGCCCTTCTTGGCGGATTGCACAGATACGCAGTATTTT.

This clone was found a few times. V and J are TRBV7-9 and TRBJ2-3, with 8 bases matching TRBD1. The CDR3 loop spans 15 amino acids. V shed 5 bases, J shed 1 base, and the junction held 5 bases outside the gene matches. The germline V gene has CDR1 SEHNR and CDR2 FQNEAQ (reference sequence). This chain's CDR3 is CASSRQGKGTDTQYF. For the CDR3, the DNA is TGTGCCAGCAGCAGACAGGGGAAGGGCACAGATACGCAGTATTTT.

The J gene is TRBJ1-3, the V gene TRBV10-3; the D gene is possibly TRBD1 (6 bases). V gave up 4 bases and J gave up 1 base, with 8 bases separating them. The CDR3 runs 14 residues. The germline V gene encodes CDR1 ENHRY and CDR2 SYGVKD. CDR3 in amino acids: CAISGTASGNTIYF. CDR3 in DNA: TGTGCCATCAGTGGGACAGCTTCTGGAAACACCATATATTTT.

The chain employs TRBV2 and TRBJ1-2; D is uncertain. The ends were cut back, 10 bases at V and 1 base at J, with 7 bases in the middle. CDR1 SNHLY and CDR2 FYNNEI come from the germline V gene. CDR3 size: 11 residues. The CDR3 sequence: CATAGNYGYTF. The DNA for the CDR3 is TGTGCCACAGCGGGTAACTATGGCTACACCTTC.

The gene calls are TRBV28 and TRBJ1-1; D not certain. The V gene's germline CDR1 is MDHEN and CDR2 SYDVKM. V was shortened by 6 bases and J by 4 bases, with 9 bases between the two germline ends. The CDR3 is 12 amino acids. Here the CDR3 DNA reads TGTGCCAGCAGCTCGAAAGTCACTGAAGCTTTCTTT. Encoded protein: CASSSKVTEAFF. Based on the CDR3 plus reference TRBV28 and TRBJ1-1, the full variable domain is DVKVTQSSRYLVKRTGEKVFLECVQDMDHENMFWYRQDPGLGLRLIYFSYDVKMKEKGDIPEGYSVSREKKERFSLILESASTNQTSMYLCASSSKVTEAFFGQGTRLTVV.